Listed here are 26 T cell receptor beta chains from one sample, sequenced in a study of blood T cell repertoires in COVID-19. Using immunoSEQ multiplex PCR, the repertoire was profiled, and TCRdb retains in-frame clones only, with some absent. The data contain tens of thousands of clones, almost 90% of them seen just once; the ten biggest clones take up roughly an eighth. Specimen: peripheral blood. The receptors were sampled from a human donor with active COVID-19. The donor label of this sample is uncertain.

This chain uses TRBV21-1 with TRBJ2-3; the DNA was not compared with TRBD1, the D call given in the table. TRBV21-1 is annotated as a pseudogene. This CDR3 has 11 amino acids. CDR3 in DNA: TGTGCCAGCAGCAATACGGTTGACACCCATTTT. It translates to CASSNTVDTHF.

The genes are TRBV24-1 and TRBJ2-1, with 7 bases that match TRBD1. J lost 8 bases, V lost 2 bases, and 8 bases had no gene match. Per germline, CDR1 KGHDR and CDR2 SFDVKD. The CDR3 sequence is 15 residues long. This CDR3 reads CATSDSTGNFDEQFF. CDR3 coding DNA: TGTGCCACCAGTGATTCGACAGGGAATTTTGATGAGCAGTTCTTC.

This clone came up once. The rearrangement joins TRBV19 to TRBJ1-1, with TRBD1 matching 8 bases. Germline loops: CDR1 LNHDA, CDR2 SQIVND (reference sequence). With V trimmed by 3 bases and J by 4 bases, 10 bases remained unmatched. There are 16 residues in the CDR3. CDR3 bases: TGTGCCAGTAGTATGGGGGACAGGACCACGGGCACTGAAGCTTTCTTT. This sequence encodes CASSMGDRTTGTEAFF.

The chain couples TRBV7-9 to TRBJ2-2; D is unclear. V lost 2 bases, J lost 4 bases, and 5 bases lay in between. The CDR3 length is 13 residues. Germline CDR1 reads SEHNR; CDR2 reads FQNEAQ (reference sequence). This CDR3 reads CASSLPSTGELFF. The CDR3 bases are TGTGCCAGCAGCTTACCCAGCACCGGGGAGCTGTTTTTT.

V and J are TRBV19 and TRBJ1-2; D unresolved. The CDR3 is 14 residues long. Trimming took 1 base from V and 8 from J, leaving 14 bases between them. Germline V gene sequence: CDR1 LNHDA, CDR2 SQIVND (reference sequence). The CDR3 DNA reads as TGTGCCAGTAGTATAGGGGCAGGTACGATGGGCTACACCTTC. This sequence encodes CASSIGAGTMGYTF.

The rearrangement links TRBV19 to TRBJ2-1; D perhaps matches TRBD1 (6 bases). Germline V gene sequence: CDR1 LNHDA, CDR2 SQIVND (reference sequence). The ends were cut back, 7 bases at V and 8 bases at J, with 27 bases in the middle. The CDR3 has 17 amino acids. The CDR3 coding sequence is TGTGCCAGTACCCAAGGGCAGGGGCGCGGGCCCAAGGATGAGCAGTTCTTC. Translated, it gives CASTQGQGRGPKDEQFF.

The rearrangement uses TRBV4-3 and TRBJ2-2; D perhaps matches TRBD1 (5 bases). Germline V CDR1 and CDR2: LGHNA, YSLEER. The germline V and J ends were trimmed by 0 bases and 6 bases, with 11 bases remaining between them. This CDR3 has 15 residues. The CDR3 coding sequence is TGCGCCAGCAGCCAAGATTCAGGGTATGCCGGGGAGCTGTTTTTT. Amino acids: CASSQDSGYAGELFF.

V and J are TRBV18 and TRBJ2-2; TRBD1 agrees at 7 bases. This CDR3 is built from 15 residues. The junction had 9 bases not matched to a gene; V was cut back by 3 bases and J by 8 bases. Germline CDR1 and CDR2: KGHSH and LQKENI. The CDR3 DNA follows: TGTGCCAGCTCACCGAGGGGGCAGGATACGGGGGAGCTGTTTTTT. This encodes CASSPRGQDTGELFF. The variable domain in full, with the rest retrieved from reference TRBV18 and TRBJ2-2, is NAGVMQNPRHLVRRRGQEARLRCSPMKGHSHVYWYRQLPEEGLKFMVYLQKENIIDESGMPKERFSAEFPKEGPSILRIQQVVRGDSAAYFCASSPRGQDTGELFFGEGSRLTVL.

CDR3 region: CSVSLGDEQYF. CDR3 sequence (DNA): TGCAGCGTCTCCTTAGGGGACGAGCAGTACTTC. The chain joins TRBV29-1 to TRBJ2-7; tentative D call: TRBD1 (5 bases). V was shortened by 6 bases and J by 5 bases, with 11 bases between the two germline ends. The germline V gene encodes CDR1 SQVTM and CDR2 ANQGSEA. This CDR3 has 11 amino acids.

In DNA, the CDR3 is TGCGCCAGCAGCCAACCCTCGGGCGGGGAGCTGTTTTTT. Its protein product is CASSQPSGGELFF. The chain has TRBV4-3 and TRBJ2-2; D remains ambiguous. Trimming left V 2 bases short and J 7 bases short, with 8 bases between. The germline V gene encodes CDR1 LGHNA and CDR2 YSLEER. The CDR3 totals 13 residues.

The CDR3 bases are TGCGCCAGCAGCTTGGTTCTGGCGGGGGGGGCAGATACGCAGTATTTT. Protein sequence: CASSLVLAGGADTQYF. V and J are TRBV5-1 and TRBJ2-3, with 9 bases identical to TRBD2. Germline V gene data show CDR1 as SGHRS and CDR2 as YFSETQ. CDR3 length: 16 residues. V was clipped by 0 bases and J by 4 bases; unmatched bases: 6.

The chain couples TRBV6-2 or TRBV6-3 to TRBJ2-4, with 11 bases aligning to TRBD1. The CDR3 is 16 amino acids. The trim removed 2 bases at V and 3 bases at J, leaving 3 bases unmatched. From germline, CDR1 is MNHEY and CDR2 SVGEGT. In nucleotides, the CDR3 is TGTGCCAGCAGTTACGGACAGGGGGCTATCAAAAACATTCAGTACTTC. Translated: CASSYGQGAIKNIQYF.

CDR3 DNA sequence: TGTGCCAGCAGCTGGGCCGAACAGGGAAGGGTTGGCTACACCTTC. Translated: CASSWAEQGRVGYTF. The chain carries TRBV7-9 and TRBJ1-2, with D perhaps TRBD1 (6 bases). Germline V gives CDR1 SEHNR, CDR2 FQNEAQ (reference sequence). The CDR3 is made up of 15 amino acids. The V and J ends lost 4 bases and 7 bases respectively, with 19 bases between them.

This chain links TRBV3-1 (or the pseudogene TRBV3-2) with TRBJ2-5, with 11 bases identical to TRBD2. The CDR3 is 18 amino acids. The germline V gene encodes CDR1 LGHDT and CDR2 YNNKEL (reference sequence). The V segment lost 4 bases and the J segment 5 bases; nucleotides outside the gene matches: 15. CDR3 in amino acids: CASSLEFGLAGGGETQYF. CDR3 in DNA: TGTGCCAGCAGCCTGGAATTCGGGCTAGCGGGGGGCGGGGAGACCCAGTACTTC.

V is TRBV6-5 and J is TRBJ1-1, with no clear D. Germline V CDR1 and CDR2: MNHEY, SVGAGI. V lost 2 bases to trimming and J lost 1 base, with 11 bases between them. The CDR3 covers 15 residues. Here the CDR3 DNA reads TGTGCCAGCAGTTACCACAACCCAGGGAACACTGAAGCTTTCTTT. It yields the protein CASSYHNPGNTEAFF.

The chain uses TRBV4-3 and TRBJ1-1; no firm D call. CDR1 and CDR2 (germline): LGHNA, YSLEER. Trimming took off 2 bases at V and 1 base at J, with 8 bases between the two ends. The CDR3 sequence is 14 residues long. The CDR3 DNA reads as TGCGCCAGCAGCCAAAATACACCGAACACTGAAGCTTTCTTT. This codes for CASSQNTPNTEAFF.

This chain uses TRBV29-1 with TRBJ1-2, with 7 positions matching TRBD1. CDR3 size: 14 residues. Germline V gene lookup returns CDR1 SQVTM and CDR2 ANQGSEA. J lost 2 bases, V lost 6 bases, and 9 bases had no gene match. CDR3 region: CSVKTGLMNYGYTF. The CDR3 DNA reads as TGCAGCGTCAAGACAGGGCTAATGAACTATGGCTACACCTTC. The variable domain in full, completed from reference TRBV29-1 and TRBJ1-2, reads SAVISQKPSRDICQRGTSLTIQCQVDSQVTMMFWYRQQPGQSLTLIATANQGSEATYESGFVIDKFPISRPNLTFSTLTVSNMSPEDSSIYLCSVKTGLMNYGYTFGSGTRLTVV.

The V call is TRBV9, the J call TRBJ2-5; 12 bases fit TRBD1. This CDR3 is built from 19 residues. V shed 2 bases, J shed 4 bases, and the junction held 15 bases outside the gene matches. CDR1 SGDLS and CDR2 YYNGEE come from the germline V gene. For the CDR3, the DNA is TGTGCCAGCAGCGTCTCAAATCCCACCCGGGACAGGGGGCTAGAGACCCAGTACTTC. Translation gives CASSVSNPTRDRGLETQYF.

This clone was counted a few times. The chain links TRBV6-5 to TRBJ1-1, with 7 positions matching TRBD1. Germline V lookup: CDR1 MNHEY, CDR2 SVGAGI. V shed 6 bases, J shed 8 bases, and the junction held 6 bases outside the gene matches. The CDR3 consists of 12 residues. CDR3 amino acids: CASRRTGQEAFF. CDR3 coding DNA: TGTGCCAGCAGGAGGACGGGACAGGAAGCTTTCTTT.

The chain carries TRBV19 and TRBJ1-5; D perhaps matches TRBD1 (6 bases). The CDR3 totals 14 residues. The V end lost 4 bases, the J end lost 7 bases, and 14 bases lay between the germline ends. CDR1 LNHDA and CDR2 SQIVND come from the germline V gene (reference sequence). The CDR3 is CASSTQLGAQPQHF. In DNA form, the CDR3 reads TGTGCCAGTAGTACCCAACTGGGGGCGCAGCCCCAGCATTTT.

The chain carries TRBV10-3 and TRBJ2-7, with D unclear. Germline CDR1 is ENHRY and CDR2 is SYGVKD. The CDR3 length is 14 residues. The V end lost 5 bases, the J end lost 5 bases, and 16 bases lay between the germline ends. CDR3 in amino acids: CAISPQSSLHEQYF. For the CDR3, the DNA is TGTGCCATCAGTCCCCAATCAAGCCTCCACGAGCAGTACTTC.

This chain links TRBV18 with TRBJ2-5; D is possibly TRBD2 (5 bases). V was pared by 1 base and J by 1 base, with 7 bases between. CDR3 size: 14 residues. CDR1 and CDR2 (germline): KGHSH, LQKENI. The CDR3 sequence: CASSPLGSQETQYF. CDR3 coding DNA: TGTGCCAGCTCACCACTGGGGAGCCAAGAGACCCAGTACTTC.

This clone appeared a single time. The chain couples TRBV27 to TRBJ1-1; weak D call: TRBD1 (5 bases). This CDR3 has 16 residues. Germline values: CDR1 MNHEY, CDR2 SMNVEV (reference sequence). The germline V and J ends were trimmed by 0 bases and 6 bases, with 17 bases remaining between them. The CDR3 nucleotides read TGTGCCAGCAGTTTATCGTCCGGGGGAGTTTTCGCTGAAGCTTTCTTT. Its protein is CASSLSSGGVFAEAFF.

The chain uses TRBV29-1 and TRBJ1-5; D unresolved. Trimming took off 4 bases at V and 4 bases at J, with 8 bases between the two ends. CDR3 size: 12 residues. Germline V gene sequence: CDR1 SQVTM, CDR2 ANQGSEA. The CDR3 DNA reads as TGCAGCGTTGTGGCCGGGAATCAGCCCCAGCATTTT. This translates into CSVVAGNQPQHF.

This chain connects TRBV6-6 to TRBJ2-2; maybe TRBD2 (5 bases). This CDR3 has 14 residues. CDR1 and CDR2 (germline): MNHNY, SVGAGI (reference sequence). Trimming took off 6 bases at V and 2 bases at J, with 10 bases between the two ends. The CDR3 DNA reads as TGTGCCAGCAGGTCCAGCGGAAACACCGGGGAGCTGTTTTTT. This translates into CASRSSGNTGELFF.

This sequence joins TRBV19 and TRBJ1-3; TRBD1 matches 7 bases. The germline V gene encodes CDR1 LNHDA and CDR2 SQIVND (reference sequence). After removal of 5 bases from V and 8 bases from J, the junction contained 9 bases not matched to a gene. The CDR3 sequence is 14 residues long. Here the CDR3 DNA reads TGTGCCAGTAGTCCTGACAGGGTTAAGGACACCATATATTTT. Protein sequence: CASSPDRVKDTIYF.